This TCR beta chain stems from a study of early T cells in non-severe SARS-CoV-2 infection. Individual cDNA molecules received unique molecular identifiers. TCRdb independently ran MiXCR on the 5' RACE reads; one entry per CDR3 protein. The sample lists 50,000 to 60,000 distinct CDR3 sequences, 6% to 8.5% seen once, with approximately 3.6% in the top ten. Germline V gene data show CDR1 as SQVTM and CDR2 as ANQGSEA. This CDR3 comprises 13 residues. V lost 6 bases and J 3 bases, leaving 12 bases between the germline ends. This clonotype has only a few counts. This receptor was identified in an adult who was a healthcare worker with PCR-confirmed SARS-CoV-2 infection or an uninfected control (not recorded which). Material: whole blood. This chain uses TRBV29-1 with TRBJ1-5; D may be TRBD1 (5 bases). Here the CDR3 DNA reads TGCAGCGTGCGGGGGGGGATCAATCAGCCCCAGCATTTT. Residues: CSVRGGINQPQHF. The whole variable domain, remainder taken from reference TRBV29-1 and TRBJ1-5, is SAVISQKPSRDICQRGTSLTIQCQVDSQVTMMFWYRQQPGQSLTLIATANQGSEATYESGFVIDKFPISRPNLTFSTLTVSNMSPEDSSIYLCSVRGGINQPQHFGDGTRLSIL.